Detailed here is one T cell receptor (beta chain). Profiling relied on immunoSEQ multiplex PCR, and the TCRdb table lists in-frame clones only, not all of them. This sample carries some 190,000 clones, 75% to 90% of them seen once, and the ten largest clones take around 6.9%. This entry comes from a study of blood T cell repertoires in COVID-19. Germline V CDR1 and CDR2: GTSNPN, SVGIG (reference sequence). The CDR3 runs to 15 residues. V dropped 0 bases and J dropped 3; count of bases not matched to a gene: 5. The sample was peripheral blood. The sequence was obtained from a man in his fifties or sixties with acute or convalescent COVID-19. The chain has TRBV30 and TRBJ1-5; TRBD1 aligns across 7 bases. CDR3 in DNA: TGTGCCTGGAGTGTTGGGACAGTCTACAATCAGCCCCAGCATTTT. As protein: CAWSVGTVYNQPQHF.